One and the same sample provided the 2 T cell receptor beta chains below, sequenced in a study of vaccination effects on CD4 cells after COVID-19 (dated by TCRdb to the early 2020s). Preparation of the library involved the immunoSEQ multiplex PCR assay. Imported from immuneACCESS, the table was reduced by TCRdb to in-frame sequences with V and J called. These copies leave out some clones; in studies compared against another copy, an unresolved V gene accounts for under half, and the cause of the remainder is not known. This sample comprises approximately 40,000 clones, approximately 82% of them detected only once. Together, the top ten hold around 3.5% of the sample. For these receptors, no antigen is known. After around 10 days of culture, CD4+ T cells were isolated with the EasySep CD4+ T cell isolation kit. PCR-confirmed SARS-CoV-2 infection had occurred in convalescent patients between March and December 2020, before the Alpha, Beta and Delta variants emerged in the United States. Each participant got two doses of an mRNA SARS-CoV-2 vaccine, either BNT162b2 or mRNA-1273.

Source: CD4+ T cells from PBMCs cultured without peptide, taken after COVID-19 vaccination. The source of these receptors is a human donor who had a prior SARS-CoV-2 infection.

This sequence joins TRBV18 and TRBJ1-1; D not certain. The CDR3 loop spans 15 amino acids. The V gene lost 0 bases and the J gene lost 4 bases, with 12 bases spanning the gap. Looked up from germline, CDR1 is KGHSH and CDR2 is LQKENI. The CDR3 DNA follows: TGTGCCAGCTCACCACCCGGACGGGGAGGCACTGAAGCTTTCTTT. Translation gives CASSPPGRGGTEAFF. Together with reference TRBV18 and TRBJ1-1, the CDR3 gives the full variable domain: NAGVMQNPRHLVRRRGQEARLRCSPMKGHSHVYWYRQLPEEGLKFMVYLQKENIIDESGMPKERFSAEFPKEGPSILRIQQVVRGDSAAYFCASSPPGRGGTEAFFGQGTRLTVV.

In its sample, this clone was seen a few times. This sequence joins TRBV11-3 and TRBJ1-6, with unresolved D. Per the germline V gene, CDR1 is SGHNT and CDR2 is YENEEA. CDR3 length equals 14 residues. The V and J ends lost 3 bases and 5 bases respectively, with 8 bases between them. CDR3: CASSFNGDNSPLHF. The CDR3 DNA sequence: TGTGCCAGCAGCTTTAACGGGGATAATTCACCCCTCCACTTT.